The entry below describes one TCR beta chain. There is no known antigen for this receptor. The sample holds no much larger clone one base away, and base qualities are not on file. The library was made by 5' RACE. The sequencer was an Illumina HiSeq 2500. A second PCR of about 7 to 12 cycles was run with a J-beta primer mix and a sample-barcoded 5' primer. A unique molecular identifier was introduced onto each TCR beta cDNA molecule by a template-switch 5' adaptor carrying 12 random nucleotides. At least 2.5 million CDR3-containing paired-end reads were obtained from each sample. The Mint cDNA synthesis kit, primed by a TRBC-specific oligonucleotide, was used to synthesize first-strand cDNA from all RNA. After uracil-DNA glycosylase treatment, a first 18-cycle PCR used universal primers M1SS and BC2_uni_R on all cDNA. Per the original workflow: For normalization, 1 million high-quality reads, each with a distinct molecular identifier, were randomly selected from each sample. Reads with shared molecular identifiers were discarded instead of being binned into consensus sequences. MiTCR, run with a Q25 quality threshold and the strictest error-elimination algorithm, handled CDR3 identification, clonotype clustering and error correction. A nonparametric unseen species model using Euler transformation provided a lower-bound estimate of total TCR beta diversity. The public reads were run again by TCRdb, first through fastp at Q25 and then through MiXCR, and only productive beta chains were kept. Under each unique CDR3 protein, matching rows form one entry showing the most common genes and DNA. The authors' filters were not applied to this entry. This sample comprises approximately 490,000 distinct CDR3 sequences, less than 25% of them detected only once. The leading ten clones occupy 8.5% to 9.5% of the sample.

This specimen comes from a study of blood T cells in healthy people across ages (dated by TCRdb to 2015 to 2017). Study-wide context: In model experiments, roughly one uniquely barcoded TCR beta cDNA molecule per two T cells was captured by template switching. Age-related changes in TCR beta repertoire diversity were measured in the study by deep sequencing normalized with unique cDNA molecular identifiers. Using the same blood draw, the study looked at two additional independent replicas of 1 million unique cDNA reads for two donors, one aged 18 to 30 and the other aged 80 or older. Four age groups were formed from the donors: young (average approximately 15 years), middle-aged (approximately 41), aged (more than 55) and long-lived (82). Results and caveats for the whole study, not just this receptor: Compared with the aged group, the long-lived group had more naive CD4+ T cells, fewer expanded clones and increased TCR diversity, suggesting age selection. Because the CMV infection status of the donors was unknown, age-related changes in expanded clonotypes may potentially have been confounded. Since profiling was done on bulk unsorted PBMCs, naive and antigen-experienced compartments could not be conclusively compared. As age increased, observed TCR beta diversity per million T cells dropped in a roughly linear way, and a significant reduction was already evident by age about 40. A strong correlation was found between observed TCR beta diversity and the percentage of naive T cells measured by flow cytometry. Total diversity estimates from one million sequenced T cells were considered lower bounds and underestimates.

The junction shows trimming of 6 bases on V and 7 bases on J, plus 9 bases between the germline ends. Measured from the cysteine to the phenylalanine, the CDR3 is 11 residues long. CDR3 DNA is the only sequence kept; it has 33 bases, read in frame from the first base. Systemically healthy Caucasian individuals from Russia, around 38 in total and aged about 6 to 95 years, were included as donors. Each donor gave around 9 milliliters of peripheral blood, collected into EDTA-treated Vacutainer tubes. PBMCs were isolated by Ficoll-Paque density-gradient centrifugation, with at least 6 million obtained per sample. Trizol reagent was used to extract total RNA from the PBMCs, yielding at least 6 micrograms per sample. For every donor, flow cytometry on a PBMC aliquot measured the percentage of naive CD45RAhigh/CD27high T cells. This sample was also put to use in a study of T cells of mothers and their children. The second source states: Nine systemically healthy Caucasian individuals, comprising three mothers and their six children, were included as donors. cDNA synthesis used all of the extracted RNA, with 1.5 ug of RNA in each 15 ul reaction. In the second PCR, the M1S primer added sample barcodes and 2-4 random nucleotides. Each mother yielded over 8.5 million TCR beta CDR3 reads and each child roughly 3 million reads. Thymic selection similarly shapes TCR recombination output in related and unrelated pairs, with minor effect from inherited differences. Normalized repertoire overlap was always slightly but never significantly higher in related than unrelated mother-child pairs. No persistent microchimeric T cell clones were found, with a detection sensitivity of 85 to 100 clones per million clonotypes. In the study, deep NGS was used to compare the TCR beta repertoires of mothers and children, and features distinguishing related mother-child pairs from unrelated individuals were sought. Mothers averaged roughly 40 +/- 4 years of age and children averaged roughly 12 +/- 4 years. After adapter ligation was performed with NEBNext reagents, the libraries were sequenced on an Illumina HiSeq 2000 with 100+100 nt paired-end reads. To avoid cross-contamination, the mother libraries and the child libraries were prepared a month apart and sequenced in separate runs. For each donor, between about 450,000 and 2,300,000 distinct TCR beta clonotypes were identified. Naive TCR beta clonotypes were estimated from low-frequency clonotypes matched to each donor's FACS-determined naive share, without sorting.

The chain is made from TRBV12-3 or TRBV12-4 and TRBJ2-5; TRBD2 might be the D gene, on 5 matching bases. The sample taken for sequencing was blood. The sequence derives from a boy younger than 18 in good health. The DNA sequence reads TGTGCCAGCAGATCGAGCGGGACCCAGTACTTC. This yields the protein CASRSSGTQYF.